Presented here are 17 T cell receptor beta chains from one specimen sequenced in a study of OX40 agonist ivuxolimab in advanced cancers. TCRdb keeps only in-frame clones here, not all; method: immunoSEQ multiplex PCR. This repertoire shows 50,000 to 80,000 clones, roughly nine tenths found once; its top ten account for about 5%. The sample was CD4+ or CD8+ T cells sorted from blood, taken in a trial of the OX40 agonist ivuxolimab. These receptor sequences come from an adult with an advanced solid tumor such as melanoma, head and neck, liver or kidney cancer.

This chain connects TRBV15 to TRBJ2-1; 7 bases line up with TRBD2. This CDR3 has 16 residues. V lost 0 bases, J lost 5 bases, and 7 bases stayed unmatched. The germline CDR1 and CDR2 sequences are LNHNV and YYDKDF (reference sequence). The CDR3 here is CATSRDRLSGDNEQFF. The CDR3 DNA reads TGTGCCACCAGCAGAGATCGTCTCAGCGGGGACAATGAGCAGTTCTTC.

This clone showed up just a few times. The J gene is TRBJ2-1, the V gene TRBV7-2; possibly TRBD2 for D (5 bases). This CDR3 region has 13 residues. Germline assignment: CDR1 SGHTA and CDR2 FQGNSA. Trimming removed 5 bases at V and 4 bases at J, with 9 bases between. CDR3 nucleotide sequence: TGTGCCAGCAGCCCAGCGGCTTACAATGAGCAGTTCTTC. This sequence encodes CASSPAAYNEQFF.

CDR3 region: CASSLDTSYSYEQYF. CDR3 sequence (DNA): TGTGCCAGCAGCCTGGACACCTCGTACTCCTACGAGCAGTACTTC. The chain links TRBV28 to TRBJ2-7, with D perhaps matching TRBD1 (5 bases). Germline V gene sequence: CDR1 MDHEN, CDR2 SYDVKM. The CDR3 sequence is 15 residues long. V shed 6 bases and J shed 0 bases, with 15 bases lying between them. The full variable domain, its missing parts supplied by reference TRBV28 and TRBJ2-7, is DVKVTQSSRYLVKRTGEKVFLECVQDMDHENMFWYRQDPGLGLRLIYFSYDVKMKEKGDIPEGYSVSREKKERFSLILESASTNQTSMYLCASSLDTSYSYEQYFGPGTRLTVT.

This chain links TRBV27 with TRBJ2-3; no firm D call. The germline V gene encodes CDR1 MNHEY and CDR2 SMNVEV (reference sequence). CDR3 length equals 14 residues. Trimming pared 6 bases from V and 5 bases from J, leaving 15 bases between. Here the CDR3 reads CASSRSISGDTQYF. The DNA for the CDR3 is TGTGCCAGCAGCCGAAGTATTTCGGGAGATACGCAGTATTTT.

In DNA, the CDR3 is TGCAGCGCCCAACAGGACAGGGGCTACGAGCAGTACTTC. It yields the protein CSAQQDRGYEQYF. The V and J genes are TRBV29-1 and TRBJ2-7; 9 positions agree with TRBD1. The V gene end was trimmed by 7 bases and the J gene end by 3 bases; junction bases not matched to a gene: 7. The V gene's germline CDR1 is SQVTM and CDR2 ANQGSEA. The CDR3 consists of 13 residues.

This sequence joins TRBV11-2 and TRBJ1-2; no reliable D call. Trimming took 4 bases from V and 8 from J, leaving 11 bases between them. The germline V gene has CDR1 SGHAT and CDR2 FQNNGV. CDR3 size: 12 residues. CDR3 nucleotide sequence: TGTGCCAGCAGCTCACCCTGGAGAGGCTACACCTTC. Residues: CASSSPWRGYTF.

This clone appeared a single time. In DNA, the CDR3 is TGTGCCAGCGGAGGGAGTTGGAGCAATCAGCCCCAGCATTTT. Its protein product is CASGGSWSNQPQHF. The chain recombines TRBV6-1 with TRBJ1-5, with D unresolved. Per the germline V gene, CDR1 is MNHNS and CDR2 is SASEGT. Trimming removed 8 bases at V and 1 base at J, with 12 bases between. This CDR3 spans 14 amino acids.

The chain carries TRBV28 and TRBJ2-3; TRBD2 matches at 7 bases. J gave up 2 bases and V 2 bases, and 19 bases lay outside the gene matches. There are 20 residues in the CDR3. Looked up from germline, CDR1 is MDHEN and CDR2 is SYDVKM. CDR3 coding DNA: TGTGCCAGCAGTTTAGTTCACGGGGGAGGGCCCGGGTTCGACACAGATACGCAGTATTTT. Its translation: CASSLVHGGGPGFDTDTQYF.

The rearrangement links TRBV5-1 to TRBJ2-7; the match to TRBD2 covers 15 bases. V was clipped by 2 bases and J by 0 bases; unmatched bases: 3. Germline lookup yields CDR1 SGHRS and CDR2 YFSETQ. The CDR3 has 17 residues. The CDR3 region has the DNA TGCGCCAGCAGCTTTGGACTAGCGGGAGGGCTCTCCTACGAGCAGTACTTC. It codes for CASSFGLAGGLSYEQYF.

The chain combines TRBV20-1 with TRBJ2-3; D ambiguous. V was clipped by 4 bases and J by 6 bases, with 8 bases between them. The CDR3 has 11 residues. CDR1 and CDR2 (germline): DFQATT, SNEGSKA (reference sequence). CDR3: CSATQRDTQYF. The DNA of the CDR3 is TGCAGTGCTACTCAGAGGGATACGCAGTATTTT.

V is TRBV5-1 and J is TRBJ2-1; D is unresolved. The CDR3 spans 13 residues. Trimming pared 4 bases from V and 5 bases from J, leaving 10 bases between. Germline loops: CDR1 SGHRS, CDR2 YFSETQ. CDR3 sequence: CASSQDGNNEQFF. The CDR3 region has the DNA TGCGCCAGCAGCCAGGACGGTAACAATGAGCAGTTCTTC.

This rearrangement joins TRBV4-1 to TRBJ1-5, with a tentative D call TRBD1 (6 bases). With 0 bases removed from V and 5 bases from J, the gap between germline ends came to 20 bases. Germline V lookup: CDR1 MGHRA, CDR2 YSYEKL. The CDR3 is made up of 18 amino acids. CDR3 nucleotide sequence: TGCGCCAGCAGCCAAGAAATCCCCCAGGGGACCAACCATCAGCCCCAGCATTTT. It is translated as CASSQEIPQGTNHQPQHF.

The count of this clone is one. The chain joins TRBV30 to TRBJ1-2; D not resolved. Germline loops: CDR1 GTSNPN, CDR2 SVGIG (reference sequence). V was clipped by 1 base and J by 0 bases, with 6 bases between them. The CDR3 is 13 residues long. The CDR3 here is CAWSAPPNYGYTF. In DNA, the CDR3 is TGTGCCTGGAGTGCCCCCCCTAACTATGGCTACACCTTC.

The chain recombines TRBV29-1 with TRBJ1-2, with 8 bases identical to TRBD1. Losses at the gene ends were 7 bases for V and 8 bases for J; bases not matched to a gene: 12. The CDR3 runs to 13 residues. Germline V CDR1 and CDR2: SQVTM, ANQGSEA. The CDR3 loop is CSGYRGQAGGYTF. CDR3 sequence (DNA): TGCAGCGGTTACCGGGGACAGGCGGGCGGCTACACCTTC.

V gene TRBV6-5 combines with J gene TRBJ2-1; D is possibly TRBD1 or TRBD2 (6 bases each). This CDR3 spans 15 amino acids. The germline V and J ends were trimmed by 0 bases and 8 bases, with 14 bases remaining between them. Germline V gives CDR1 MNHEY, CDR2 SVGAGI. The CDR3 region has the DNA TGTGCCAGCAGTTACTCTAGGGGGGCTATGTATGAGCAGTTCTTC. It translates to CASSYSRGAMYEQFF.

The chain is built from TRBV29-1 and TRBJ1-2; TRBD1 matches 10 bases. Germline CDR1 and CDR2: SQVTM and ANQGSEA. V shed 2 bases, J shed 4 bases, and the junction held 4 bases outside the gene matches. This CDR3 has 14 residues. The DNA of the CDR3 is TGCAGCGTTGAAATGCGGGACAGGGGCTATGGCTACACCTTC. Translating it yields CSVEMRDRGYGYTF.

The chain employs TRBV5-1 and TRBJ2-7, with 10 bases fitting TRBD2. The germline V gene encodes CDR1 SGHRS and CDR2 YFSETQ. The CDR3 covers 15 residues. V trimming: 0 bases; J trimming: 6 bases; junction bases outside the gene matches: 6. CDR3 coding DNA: TGCGCCAGCAGCTTGGCCGGGACTAGCGCTACCGAGCAGTACTTC. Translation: CASSLAGTSATEQYF. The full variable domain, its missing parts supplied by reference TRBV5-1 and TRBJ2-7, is KAGVTQTPRYLIKTRGQQVTLSCSPISGHRSVSWYQQTPGQGLQFLFEYFSETQRNKGNFPGRFSGRQFSNSRSEMNVSTLELGDSALYLCASSLAGTSATEQYFGPGTRLTVT.